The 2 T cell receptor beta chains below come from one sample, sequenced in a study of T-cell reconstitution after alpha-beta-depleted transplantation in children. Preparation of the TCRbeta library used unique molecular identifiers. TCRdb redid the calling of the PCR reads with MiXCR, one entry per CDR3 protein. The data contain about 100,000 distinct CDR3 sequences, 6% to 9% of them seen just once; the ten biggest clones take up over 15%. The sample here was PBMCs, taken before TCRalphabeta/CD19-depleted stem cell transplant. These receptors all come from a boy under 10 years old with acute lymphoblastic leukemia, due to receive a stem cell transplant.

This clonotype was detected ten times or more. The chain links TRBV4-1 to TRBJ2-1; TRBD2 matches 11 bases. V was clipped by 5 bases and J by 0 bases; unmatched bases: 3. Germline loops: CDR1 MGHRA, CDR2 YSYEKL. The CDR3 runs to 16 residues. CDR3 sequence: CASSKTSGGSYNEQFF. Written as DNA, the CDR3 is TGCGCCAGCAGCAAAACTAGCGGGGGCTCCTACAATGAGCAGTTCTTC.

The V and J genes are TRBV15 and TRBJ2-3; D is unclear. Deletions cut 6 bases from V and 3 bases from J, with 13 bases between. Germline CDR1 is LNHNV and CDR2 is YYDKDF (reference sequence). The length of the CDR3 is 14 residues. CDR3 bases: TGTGCCACCAGGGTCCACTCGGAGACAGATACGCAGTATTTT. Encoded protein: CATRVHSETDTQYF.